These 21 T cell receptor beta chains originate from one sample sequenced in a study of blood T cell repertoires in COVID-19. Some clones are missing from TCRdb's copy, which holds only in-frame ones; the method was immunoSEQ multiplex PCR. The sample lists a few hundred thousand clones, 80% to 85% occurring once. The specimen sequenced was PBMCs or T cells enriched from blood (not recorded which). The receptors were gathered from a woman in her 50s who had recovered from COVID-19.

In its sample, this clone was seen a few times. The chain has TRBV25-1 and TRBJ1-1; D gene ambiguous. V was trimmed by 3 bases and J by 1 base, leaving 6 bases between them. Germline CDR1 is MGHDK and CDR2 is SYGVNS. The CDR3 spans 13 residues. The CDR3 nucleotides are TGTGCCAGCAGTGATCCAGGGAACACTGAAGCTTTCTTT. Its protein is CASSDPGNTEAFF.

This chain connects TRBV4-2 to TRBJ1-3; the D gene is possibly TRBD1 (6 bases). Germline CDR1 and CDR2: LGHNA and YNFKEQ. V was trimmed by 0 bases and J by 1 base, leaving 10 bases between them. CDR3 length: 16 residues. DNA for the CDR3: TGTGCCAGCAGCCAAGACCCCAGGGGATCTGGAAACACCATATATTTT. This encodes CASSQDPRGSGNTIYF.

The genes are TRBV5-1 and TRBJ2-1; TRBD1 might be the D (5 bases). V lost 0 bases and J 9 bases, leaving 22 bases between the germline ends. The CDR3 contains 17 residues. Germline lookup yields CDR1 SGHRS and CDR2 YFSETQ. CDR3: CASSLAAGMRVVGEQFF. The DNA of the CDR3 is TGCGCCAGCAGCTTGGCCGCAGGGATGAGAGTGGTCGGTGAGCAGTTCTTC.

The rearrangement joins TRBV14 to TRBJ2-7; weak D call: TRBD1 (6 bases). The germline V and J ends were trimmed by 2 bases and 0 bases, with 14 bases remaining between them. There are 16 residues in the CDR3. Germline CDR1 is SGHDN and CDR2 is FVKESK. CDR3 amino acids: CASSQIKGGNSYEQYF. The CDR3, as DNA: TGTGCCAGCAGCCAAATAAAAGGGGGAAACTCCTACGAGCAGTACTTC.

The chain employs TRBV2 and TRBJ1-1; D uncertain. The CDR3 totals 11 residues. Per germline, CDR1 SNHLY and CDR2 FYNNEI. Trimming cost V 5 bases and J 7 bases, with 8 bases left between them. CDR3 nucleotides: TGTGCCAGCAGTCCCAACTTTGAAGCTTTCTTT. Translating it yields CASSPNFEAFF.

This clone came up a few times. The genes are TRBV6-5 and TRBJ1-2; 9 positions agree with TRBD1. V dropped 6 bases and J dropped 5; count of bases not matched to a gene: 10. This CDR3 has 15 residues. Germline V gene sequence: CDR1 MNHEY, CDR2 SVGAGI. The CDR3 is CASRLGQGRGYGYTF. In DNA, the CDR3 is TGTGCCAGCAGATTGGGACAGGGCCGGGGGTATGGCTACACCTTC.

Written as DNA, the CDR3 is TGCAGCGTCGACCCAGGGGGCCAGGGCTACACCTTC. Translating gives CSVDPGGQGYTF. The chain links TRBV29-1 to TRBJ1-2; 8 nucleotides match TRBD1. V shed 6 bases and J 8 bases; nucleotides not matched to a gene: 8. The CDR3 loop spans 12 amino acids. Germline values: CDR1 SQVTM, CDR2 ANQGSEA.

The chain carries TRBV5-1 and TRBJ2-3, with D perhaps TRBD2 (6 bases). Germline values: CDR1 SGHRS, CDR2 YFSETQ. Trimming stripped 3 bases from V and 2 bases from J, with 16 bases between. The CDR3 has 16 residues. CDR3 amino acids: CASSSLSGGNTDTQYF. Written as DNA, the CDR3 is TGCGCCAGCAGCTCTTTGTCCGGGGGAAACACAGATACGCAGTATTTT.

The gene calls are TRBV5-1 and TRBJ1-2; TRBD1 agrees at 9 bases. The trim removed 4 bases at V and 4 bases at J, leaving 8 bases unmatched. The length of the CDR3 is 15 residues. Germline V gives CDR1 SGHRS, CDR2 YFSETQ. This chain's CDR3 is CASSDNRGLSYGYTF. In nucleotides, the CDR3 is TGCGCCAGCAGCGACAACAGGGGGCTGAGCTATGGCTACACCTTC. The full variable domain, completed using reference TRBV5-1 and TRBJ1-2, is KAGVTQTPRYLIKTRGQQVTLSCSPISGHRSVSWYQQTPGQGLQFLFEYFSETQRNKGNFPGRFSGRQFSNSRSEMNVSTLELGDSALYLCASSDNRGLSYGYTFGSGTRLTVV.

The count of this clone is one. The J gene is TRBJ1-2, the V gene TRBV19; D not resolved. Trimming removed 4 bases at V and 10 bases at J, with 16 bases between. Per germline, CDR1 LNHDA and CDR2 SQIVND (reference sequence). This CDR3 comprises 13 residues. The CDR3 DNA reads TGTGCCAGTAGTAGAGGTCTCGCTCCGTCCTACACCTTC. This encodes CASSRGLAPSYTF.

The V gene is TRBV10-3, the J gene TRBJ2-7, with 12 nucleotides matching TRBD2. The junction had 2 bases not matched to a gene; V was cut back by 7 bases and J by 4 bases. Germline values: CDR1 ENHRY, CDR2 SYGVKD. This CDR3 has 13 residues. The CDR3 nucleotides are TGTGCCATCAAGACTAGCGGGGGTTACGAGCAGTACTTC. This translates into CAIKTSGGYEQYF.

Only a few counts were recorded for this clone. V and J are TRBV19 and TRBJ2-7; TRBD2 matches 12 bases. Trimming removed 5 bases from V and 4 bases from J; junction bases left unmatched: 6. Germline V gene sequence: CDR1 LNHDA, CDR2 SQIVND (reference sequence). The CDR3 is 15 amino acids. The CDR3 nucleotides are TGTGCCAGTAGTTCATGGACTAGCGGGACGTACGAGCAGTACTTC. Residues: CASSSWTSGTYEQYF.

The chain combines TRBV15 with TRBJ1-6; the D is unclear. CDR1 is LNHNV and CDR2 is YYDKDF in the germline V gene (reference sequence). CDR3 length: 15 amino acids. Trimming removed 5 bases at V and 6 bases at J, with 14 bases between. As DNA, the CDR3 is TGTGCCACCAGCCCCTTCTTAGTCGGTAATTCACCCCTCCACTTT. Its protein product is CATSPFLVGNSPLHF.

The V call is TRBV5-1, the J call TRBJ2-4; D perhaps matches TRBD1 (8 bases). V was cut by 4 bases and J by 1 base, with 12 bases left in between. CDR1 is SGHRS, CDR2 YFSETQ, per germline. CDR3 length: 15 amino acids. The CDR3: CASSPQGGAKNIQYF. For the CDR3, the DNA is TGCGCCAGCAGCCCACAGGGGGGGGCCAAAAACATTCAGTACTTC.

This clone appeared once. The chain carries TRBV27 and TRBJ2-7; D perhaps matches TRBD2 (5 bases). The CDR3 contains 17 residues. CDR1 is MNHEY, CDR2 SMNVEV, per germline (reference sequence). The germline V and J ends were trimmed by 5 bases and 0 bases, with 20 bases remaining between them. The CDR3 bases are TGTGCCAGCAGTCTGGACGGAGGACCTCTGAGCTCCTACGAGCAGTACTTC. Translating it yields CASSLDGGPLSSYEQYF.

This clone was detected only a few times. The gene calls are TRBV18 and TRBJ1-6; 7 nucleotides line up with TRBD1. The CDR3 contains 16 residues. The V gene's germline CDR1 is KGHSH and CDR2 LQKENI. V lost 0 bases and J lost 4; bases outside the gene matches: 3. The CDR3 DNA sequence: TGTGCCAGCTCACCACCGAACAGGGGATATAATTCACCCCTCCACTTT. It encodes CASSPPNRGYNSPLHF.

This clone was counted between two and nine times. The genes are TRBV6-2 or TRBV6-3 and TRBJ1-6, with D perhaps TRBD1 (5 bases). From germline, CDR1 is MNHEY and CDR2 SVGEGT. Trimming took off 0 bases at V and 7 bases at J, with 13 bases between the two ends. The CDR3 has 16 residues. In DNA, the CDR3 is TGTGCCAGCAGTTACTCGAGTATAGGGGCAAATTCACCCCTCCACTTT. It translates to CASSYSSIGANSPLHF.

The chain has TRBV20-1 and TRBJ1-1; D unclear. Trimming removed 3 bases at V and 2 bases at J, with 19 bases between. CDR3 length equals 16 residues. CDR1 and CDR2 from the germline V gene are DFQATT and SNEGSKA (reference sequence). The CDR3 region has the DNA TGCAGTGCTAGTCCGGGGTCTCACCGTACTAACACTGAAGCTTTCTTT. Translated: CSASPGSHRTNTEAFF.

The chain has TRBV6-2 or TRBV6-3 and TRBJ1-4; D perhaps matches TRBD1 (6 bases). V was trimmed by 2 bases and J by 10 bases, leaving 8 bases between them. The CDR3 runs 12 residues. Germline CDR1 and CDR2: MNHEY and SVGEGT. CDR3: CASSYQDRKLFF. DNA of the CDR3: TGTGCCAGCAGTTACCAGGACAGAAAACTGTTTTTT.

This clone was seen only a few times. Here the CDR3 reads CASSIPGWAQTYSNQPQHF. CDR3 nucleotides: TGTGCCAGTAGTATCCCGGGGTGGGCCCAAACCTATAGCAATCAGCCCCAGCATTTT. The chain joins TRBV19 to TRBJ1-5; D unresolved. The CDR3 has 19 amino acids. Germline CDR1 is LNHDA and CDR2 is SQIVND (reference sequence). V was trimmed by 3 bases and J by 0 bases, leaving 21 bases between them.

The chain has TRBV19 and TRBJ1-4; tentative D call: TRBD1 (5 bases). The V gene lost 6 bases and the J gene lost 3 bases, with 14 bases spanning the gap. CDR1 and CDR2 from the germline V gene are LNHDA and SQIVND (reference sequence). This CDR3 has 15 amino acids. The CDR3 sequence is CASRWGAVPNEKLFF. The DNA of the CDR3 is TGTGCCAGTAGATGGGGCGCAGTCCCTAATGAAAAACTGTTTTTT.